A selection of T cell receptor beta chains follows, all from one sample in a study of blood T cell repertoires in COVID-19. Sequencing was performed with immunoSEQ multiplex PCR; in TCRdb, only in-frame clones are kept and a portion is missing. The sample lists around 160,000 clones, roughly four fifths occurring once. Sample: peripheral blood. The receptors here all came from a man aged 60 to 69 with active or convalescent COVID-19. The CDR3 runs from the conserved cysteine through the conserved F or W. The D gene is left open where the match is weak. Clone size appears in some rows only: once, few, many, or a class for an expanded clone.

>NA|TRBV2|NA|TRBJ2-7
CASSVDRAYEQYF
TGTGCCAGCAGTGTTGACAGAGCCTACGAGCAGTACTTC
>NA|TRBV5-4|TRBD2|TRBJ2-1
CASSLVAGLTYNEQFF
TGTGCCAGCAGCTTGGTGGCGGGACTAACCTACAATGAGCAGTTCTTC
>few|TRBV11-3|NA|TRBJ2-5
CASSLSSAAGEETQYF
TGTGCCAGCAGCTTATCATCTGCAGCGGGTGAAGAGACCCAGTACTTC
>NA|TRBV19|NA|TRBJ1-4
CASSPNRANNEKLFF
TGTGCCAGTAGTCCGAACAGGGCTAATAATGAAAAACTGTTTTTT
>NA|TRBV18|TRBD1|TRBJ1-1
CASSPSGQANTEAFF
TGTGCCAGCTCGCCCTCGGGACAGGCGAACACTGAAGCTTTCTTT
>NA|TRBV10-3|NA|TRBJ1-5
CAISERGGSNQPQHF
TGTGCCATCAGTGAGCGTGGTGGCAGCAATCAGCCCCAGCATTTT
>NA|TRBV28|TRBD1|TRBJ2-5
CASSSGQEETQYF
TGTGCCAGCAGTTCGGGACAGGAAGAGACCCAGTACTTC
>once|TRBV18|NA|TRBJ2-1
CASSHSEAKKNEQFF
TGTGCCAGCTCACATTCCGAGGCGAAAAAAAATGAGCAGTTCTTC
>NA|TRBV6-5|TRBD1|TRBJ1-6
CASSYVAGGAYSPLHF
TGTGCCAGCAGTTACGTCGCAGGGGGCGCTTATTCACCCCTCCACTTT
>NA|TRBV7-6|NA|TRBJ2-7
CASSSMAEPAHEQYF
TGTGCCAGCAGCTCAATGGCGGAGCCCGCGCACGAGCAGTACTTC
>NA|TRBV27|TRBD1|TRBJ1-5
CASSYRGRQPQHF
TGTGCCAGCAGTTACAGGGGCCGTCAGCCCCAGCATTTT
>NA|TRBV24-1|NA|TRBJ2-3
CAAGEETTDTQYF
TGTGCCGCCGGGGAGGAAACCACAGATACGCAGTATTTT
>NA|TRBV29-1|TRBD2|TRBJ2-5
CSVALAVETQYF
TGCAGCGTTGCCCTAGCGGTCGAGACCCAGTACTTC